This TCR beta chain was captured by sequencing in a study of T cell responses to AZD1222 COVID-19 vaccine. V lost 8 bases to trimming and J lost 3 bases, with 17 bases between them. This CDR3 region has 14 residues. Germline V CDR1 and CDR2: MNHEY, SMNVEV (reference sequence). Here immunoSEQ multiplex PCR was the method, and the copy in TCRdb shows in-frame clones only, minus some. The sample lists 140,000 to 150,000 clones; around 84% were seen once. The chain is built from TRBV27 and TRBJ2-7; D is uncertain. The sample here was peripheral blood, taken 28 days after the second AZD1222 dose. The source of this sequence is an adult who received the AZD1222 COVID-19 vaccine. The CDR3 nucleotides are TGTGCCAGCTCCCGCGTGGCCCTTAACTACGAGCAGTACTTC. It translates to CASSRVALNYEQYF.